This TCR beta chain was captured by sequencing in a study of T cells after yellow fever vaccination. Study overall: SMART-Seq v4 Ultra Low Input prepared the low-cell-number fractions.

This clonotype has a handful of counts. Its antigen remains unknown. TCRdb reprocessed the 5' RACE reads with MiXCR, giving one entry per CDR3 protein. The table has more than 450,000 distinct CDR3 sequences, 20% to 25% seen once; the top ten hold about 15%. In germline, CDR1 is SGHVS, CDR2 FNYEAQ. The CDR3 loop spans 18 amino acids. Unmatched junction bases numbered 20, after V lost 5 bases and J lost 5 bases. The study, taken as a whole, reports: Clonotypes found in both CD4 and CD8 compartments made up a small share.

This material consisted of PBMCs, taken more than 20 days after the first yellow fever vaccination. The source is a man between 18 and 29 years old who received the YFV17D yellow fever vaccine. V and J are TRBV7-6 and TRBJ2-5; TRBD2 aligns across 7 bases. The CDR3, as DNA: TGTGCCAGCAGCCGACCTAAGGTAGCGGGTCCCCTCTGGGAGACCCAGTACTTC. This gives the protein CASSRPKVAGPLWETQYF.